This T cell receptor beta chain was sequenced during a study of T cell repertoires in cytomegalovirus infection. About the research overall: Indications of both CMV infection and matching HLA type were provided by public TCR beta signatures. Study results and caveats: Using cumulative public TCR beta family frequency, the authors identified those who carried CMV together with the relevant HLA. The study found HLA-C-restricted CMV-specific TCR beta clonotypes dominating the ex vivo response.

Trimming removed 6 bases from V and 1 base from J, with 12 bases in between. This CDR3 spans 14 amino acids. Germline CDR1 MNHEY, CDR2 SVGEGT. With regard to this clonotype: Its antigen is not identified.

TCRdb used MiXCR to reprocess the reads, holding one entry per CDR3 protein. This repertoire shows over 300,000 distinct CDR3 sequences, 9.5% found once; its top ten account for approximately 4.5%. The gene calls are TRBV6-2 or TRBV6-3 and TRBJ2-5; D tentatively reads TRBD1 or TRBD2 (7 bases each). The sequencing sample was made of PBMCs. The TCR comes from a human donor in good health (CMV status not recorded). Some clones in this sample may be carry-over from other donors' samples. DNA for the CDR3: TGTGCCAGCAGGGGGGGGGACAGCCAAGAGACCCAGTACTTC. Amino acid sequence: CASRGGDSQETQYF.